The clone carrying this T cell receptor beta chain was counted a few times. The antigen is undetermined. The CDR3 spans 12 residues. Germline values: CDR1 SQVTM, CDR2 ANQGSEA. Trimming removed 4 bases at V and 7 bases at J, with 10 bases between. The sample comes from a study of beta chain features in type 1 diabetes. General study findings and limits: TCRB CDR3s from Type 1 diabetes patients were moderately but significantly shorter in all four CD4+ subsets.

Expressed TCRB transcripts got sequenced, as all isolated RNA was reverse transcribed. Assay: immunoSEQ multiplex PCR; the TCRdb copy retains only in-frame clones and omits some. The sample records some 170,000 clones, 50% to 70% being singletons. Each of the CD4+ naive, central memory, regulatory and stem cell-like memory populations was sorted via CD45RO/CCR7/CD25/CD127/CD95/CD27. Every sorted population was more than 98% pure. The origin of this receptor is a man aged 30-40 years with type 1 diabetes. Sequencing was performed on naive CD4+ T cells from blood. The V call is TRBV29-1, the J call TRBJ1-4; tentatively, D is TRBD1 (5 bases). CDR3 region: CSVAGPGEKLFF. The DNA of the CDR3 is TGCAGCGTTGCGGGGCCGGGTGAAAAACTGTTTTTT.